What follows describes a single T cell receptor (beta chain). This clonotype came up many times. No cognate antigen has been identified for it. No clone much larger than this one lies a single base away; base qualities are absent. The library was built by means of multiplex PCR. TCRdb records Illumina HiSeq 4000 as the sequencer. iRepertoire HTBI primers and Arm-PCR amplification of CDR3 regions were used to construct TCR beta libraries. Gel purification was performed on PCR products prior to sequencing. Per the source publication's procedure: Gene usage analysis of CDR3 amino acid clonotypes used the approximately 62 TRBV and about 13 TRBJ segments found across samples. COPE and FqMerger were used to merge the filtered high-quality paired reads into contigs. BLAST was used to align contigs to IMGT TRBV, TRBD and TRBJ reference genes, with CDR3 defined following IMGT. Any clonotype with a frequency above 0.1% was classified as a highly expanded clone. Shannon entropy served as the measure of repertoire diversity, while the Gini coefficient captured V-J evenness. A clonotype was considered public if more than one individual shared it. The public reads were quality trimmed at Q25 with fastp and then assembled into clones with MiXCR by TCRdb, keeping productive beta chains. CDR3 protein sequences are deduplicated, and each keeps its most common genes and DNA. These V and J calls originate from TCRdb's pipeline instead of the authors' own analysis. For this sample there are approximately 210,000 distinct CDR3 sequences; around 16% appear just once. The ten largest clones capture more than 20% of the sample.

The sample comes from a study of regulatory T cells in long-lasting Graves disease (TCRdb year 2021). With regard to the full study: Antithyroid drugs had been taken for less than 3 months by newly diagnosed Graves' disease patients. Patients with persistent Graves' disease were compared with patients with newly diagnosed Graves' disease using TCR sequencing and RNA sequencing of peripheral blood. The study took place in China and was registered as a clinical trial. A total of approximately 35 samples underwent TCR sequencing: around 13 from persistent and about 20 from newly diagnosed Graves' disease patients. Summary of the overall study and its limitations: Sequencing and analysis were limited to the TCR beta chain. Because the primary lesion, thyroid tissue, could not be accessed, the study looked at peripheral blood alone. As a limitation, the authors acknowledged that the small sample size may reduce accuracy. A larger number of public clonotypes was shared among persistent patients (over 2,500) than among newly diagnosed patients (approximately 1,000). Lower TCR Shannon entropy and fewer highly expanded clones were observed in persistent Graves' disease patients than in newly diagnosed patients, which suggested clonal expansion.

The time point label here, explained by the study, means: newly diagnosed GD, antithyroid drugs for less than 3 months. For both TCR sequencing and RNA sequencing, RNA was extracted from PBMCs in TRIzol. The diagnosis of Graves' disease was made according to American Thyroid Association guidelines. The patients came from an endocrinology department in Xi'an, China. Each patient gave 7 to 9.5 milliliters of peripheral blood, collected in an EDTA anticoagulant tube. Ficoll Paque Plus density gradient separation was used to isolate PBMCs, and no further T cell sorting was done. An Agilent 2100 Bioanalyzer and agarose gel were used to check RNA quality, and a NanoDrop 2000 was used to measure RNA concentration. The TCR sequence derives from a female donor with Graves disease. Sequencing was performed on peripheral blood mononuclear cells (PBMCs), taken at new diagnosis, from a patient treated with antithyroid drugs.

The CDR3 loop reads CANSPPLGNNEQFF. The bases are TGTGCCAACAGCCCTCCCCTAGGGAACAATGAGCAGTTCTTC. The chain uses TRBV28 and TRBJ2-1; no D gene call is confident. V gives up 10 bases and J gives up 5 bases, and the segment between their germline ends measures 18 bases. CDR1 and CDR2, per the germline V gene, are MDHEN and SYDVKM. The CDR3 spans 14 residues, from the cysteine through the phenylalanine. Only CDR3 DNA is held: 42 bases, read in frame from base 1.